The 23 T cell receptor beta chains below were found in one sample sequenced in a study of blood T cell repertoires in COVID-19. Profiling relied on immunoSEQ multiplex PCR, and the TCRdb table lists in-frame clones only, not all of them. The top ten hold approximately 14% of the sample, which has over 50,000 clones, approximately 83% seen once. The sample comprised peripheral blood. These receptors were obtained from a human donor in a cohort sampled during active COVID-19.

CDR3 sequence (DNA): TGTGCCAGCAGTTTATCGAGAGGGGGGGCTGGGGAGACCCAGTACTTC. Protein product: CASSLSRGGAGETQYF. The rearrangement joins TRBV27 to TRBJ2-5; tentative D call: TRBD2 (7 bases). This CDR3 contains 16 residues. Germline V gives CDR1 MNHEY, CDR2 SMNVEV (reference sequence). V was pared by 0 bases and J by 5 bases, with 16 bases between.

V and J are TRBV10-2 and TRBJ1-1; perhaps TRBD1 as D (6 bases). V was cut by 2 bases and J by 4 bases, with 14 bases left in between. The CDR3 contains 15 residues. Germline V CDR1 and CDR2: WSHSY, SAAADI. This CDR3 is CASSEVQGSVTEAFF. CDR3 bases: TGCGCCAGCAGTGAGGTGCAGGGGTCGGTCACTGAAGCTTTCTTT.

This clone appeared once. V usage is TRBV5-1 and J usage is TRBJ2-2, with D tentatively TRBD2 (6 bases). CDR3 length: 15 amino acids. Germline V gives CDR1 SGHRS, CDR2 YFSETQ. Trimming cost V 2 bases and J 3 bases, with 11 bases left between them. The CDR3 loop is CASSLLAVHTGELFF. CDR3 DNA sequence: TGCGCCAGCAGCTTATTAGCGGTACACACCGGGGAGCTGTTTTTT.

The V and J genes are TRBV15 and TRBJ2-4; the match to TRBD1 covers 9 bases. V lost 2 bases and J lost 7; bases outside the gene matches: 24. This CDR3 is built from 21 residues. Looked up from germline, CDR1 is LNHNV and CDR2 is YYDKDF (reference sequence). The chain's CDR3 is CATSRHRDRVRQGNRANIQYF. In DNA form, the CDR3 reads TGTGCCACCAGCAGACACCGGGACAGGGTACGACAGGGGAATCGGGCCAACATTCAGTACTTC.

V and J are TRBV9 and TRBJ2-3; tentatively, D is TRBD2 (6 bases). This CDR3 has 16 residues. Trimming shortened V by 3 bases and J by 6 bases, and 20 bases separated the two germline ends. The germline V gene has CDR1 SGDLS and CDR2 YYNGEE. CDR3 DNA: TGTGCCAGCAGCGAGACCCCAAAGACTAGTTTGGATACGCAGTATTTT. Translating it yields CASSETPKTSLDTQYF. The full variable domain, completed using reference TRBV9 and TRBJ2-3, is DSGVTQTPKHLITATGQRVTLRCSPRSGDLSVYWYQQSLDQGLQFLIQYYNGEERAKGNILERFSAQQFPDLHSELNLSSLELGDSALYFCASSETPKTSLDTQYFGPGTRLTVL.

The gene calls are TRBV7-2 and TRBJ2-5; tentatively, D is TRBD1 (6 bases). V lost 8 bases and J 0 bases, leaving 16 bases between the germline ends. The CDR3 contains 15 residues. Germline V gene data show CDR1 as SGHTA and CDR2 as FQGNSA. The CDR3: CASASQTGYQETQYF. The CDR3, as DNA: TGTGCCAGCGCCTCTCAGACAGGCTACCAAGAGACCCAGTACTTC.

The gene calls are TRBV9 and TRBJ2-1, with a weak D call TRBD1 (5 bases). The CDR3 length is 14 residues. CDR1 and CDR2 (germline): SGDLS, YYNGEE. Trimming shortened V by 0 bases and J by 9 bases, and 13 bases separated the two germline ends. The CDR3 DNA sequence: TGTGCCAGCAGCGTAGCAGGGCCTACGGGTGAGCAGTTCTTC. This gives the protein CASSVAGPTGEQFF.

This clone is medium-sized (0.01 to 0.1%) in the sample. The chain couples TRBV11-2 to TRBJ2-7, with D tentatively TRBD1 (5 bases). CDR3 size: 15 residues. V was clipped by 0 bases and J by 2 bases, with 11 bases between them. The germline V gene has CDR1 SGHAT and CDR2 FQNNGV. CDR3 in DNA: TGTGCCAGCAGCTTAGACTTCAAACAGGCCTACGAGCAGTACTTC. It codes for CASSLDFKQAYEQYF.

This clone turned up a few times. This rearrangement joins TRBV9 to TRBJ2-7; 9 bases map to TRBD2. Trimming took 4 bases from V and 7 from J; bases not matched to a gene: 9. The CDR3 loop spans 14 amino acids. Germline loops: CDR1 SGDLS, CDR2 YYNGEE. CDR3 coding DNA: TGTGCCAGCAGCACAGCGGGAGGCCCAAGGGAGCAGTACTTC. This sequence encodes CASSTAGGPREQYF.

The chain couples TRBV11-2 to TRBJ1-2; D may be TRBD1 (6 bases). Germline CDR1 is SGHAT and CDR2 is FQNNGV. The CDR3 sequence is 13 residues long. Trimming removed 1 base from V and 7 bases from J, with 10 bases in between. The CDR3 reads CASSLAGAGGYTF. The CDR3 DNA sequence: TGTGCCAGCAGCTTAGCAGGGGCAGGTGGCTACACCTTC.

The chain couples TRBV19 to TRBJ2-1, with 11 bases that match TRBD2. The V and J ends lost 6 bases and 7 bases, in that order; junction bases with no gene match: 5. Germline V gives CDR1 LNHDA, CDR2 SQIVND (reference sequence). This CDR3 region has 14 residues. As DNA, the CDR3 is TGTGCCAGTAGGCTAGCGGGAGGAGGTAATGAGCAGTTCTTC. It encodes CASRLAGGGNEQFF.

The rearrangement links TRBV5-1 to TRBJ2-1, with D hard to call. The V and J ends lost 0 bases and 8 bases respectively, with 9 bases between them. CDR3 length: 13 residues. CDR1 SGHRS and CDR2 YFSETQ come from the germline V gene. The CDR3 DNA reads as TGCGCCAGCAGCTTGGCCAGTTTCGATGAGCAGTTCTTC. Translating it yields CASSLASFDEQFF.

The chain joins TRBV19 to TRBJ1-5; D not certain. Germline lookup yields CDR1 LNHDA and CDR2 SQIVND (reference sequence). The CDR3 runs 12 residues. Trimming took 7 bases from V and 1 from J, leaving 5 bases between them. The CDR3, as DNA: TGTGCCAGTATGGGCAGCAATCAGCCCCAGCATTTT. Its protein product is CASMGSNQPQHF. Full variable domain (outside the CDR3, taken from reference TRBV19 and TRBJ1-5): DGGITQSPKYLFRKEGQNVTLSCEQNLNHDAMYWYRQDPGQGLRLIYYSQIVNDFQKGDIAEGYSVSREKKESFPLTVTSAQKNPTAFYLCASMGSNQPQHFGDGTRLSIL.

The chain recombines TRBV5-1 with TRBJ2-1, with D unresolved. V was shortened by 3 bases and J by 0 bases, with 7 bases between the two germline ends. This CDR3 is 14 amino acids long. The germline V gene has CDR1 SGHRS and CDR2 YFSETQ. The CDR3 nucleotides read TGCGCCAGCAGCTCGCCGGGCTCCTACAATGAGCAGTTCTTC. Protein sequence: CASSSPGSYNEQFF.

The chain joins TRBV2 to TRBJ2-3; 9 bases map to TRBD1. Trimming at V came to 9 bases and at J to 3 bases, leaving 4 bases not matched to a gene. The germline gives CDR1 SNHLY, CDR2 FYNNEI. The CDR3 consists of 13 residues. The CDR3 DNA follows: TGTGCCAGGGGGACAGGGAGGACAGATACGCAGTATTTT. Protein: CARGTGRTDTQYF.

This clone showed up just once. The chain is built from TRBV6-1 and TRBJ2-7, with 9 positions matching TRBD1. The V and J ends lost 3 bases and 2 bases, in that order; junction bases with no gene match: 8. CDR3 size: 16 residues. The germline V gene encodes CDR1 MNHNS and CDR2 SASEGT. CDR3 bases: TGTGCCAGCAGTGACCCCGGACAGGGGCCCACCTACGAGCAGTACTTC. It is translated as CASSDPGQGPTYEQYF.

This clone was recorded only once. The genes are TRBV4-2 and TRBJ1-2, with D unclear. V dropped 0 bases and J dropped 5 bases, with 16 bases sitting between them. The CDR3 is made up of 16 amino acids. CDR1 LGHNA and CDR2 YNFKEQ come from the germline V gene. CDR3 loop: CASSQEGGSVRYGYTF. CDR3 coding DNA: TGTGCCAGCAGCCAAGAAGGTGGGAGCGTAAGGTATGGCTACACCTTC.

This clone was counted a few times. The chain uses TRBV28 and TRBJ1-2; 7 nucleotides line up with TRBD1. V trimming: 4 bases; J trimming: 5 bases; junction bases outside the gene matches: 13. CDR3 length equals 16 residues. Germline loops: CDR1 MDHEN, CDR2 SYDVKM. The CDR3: CASSSTSKGAGYGYTF. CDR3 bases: TGTGCCAGCAGTTCCACATCAAAGGGGGCGGGTTATGGCTACACCTTC.

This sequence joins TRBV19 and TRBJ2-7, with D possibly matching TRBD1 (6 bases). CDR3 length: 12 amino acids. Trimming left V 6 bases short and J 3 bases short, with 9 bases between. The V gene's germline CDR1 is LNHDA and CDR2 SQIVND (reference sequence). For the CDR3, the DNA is TGTGCCAGTAGCTCGGGACACTACGAGCAGTACTTC. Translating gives CASSSGHYEQYF.

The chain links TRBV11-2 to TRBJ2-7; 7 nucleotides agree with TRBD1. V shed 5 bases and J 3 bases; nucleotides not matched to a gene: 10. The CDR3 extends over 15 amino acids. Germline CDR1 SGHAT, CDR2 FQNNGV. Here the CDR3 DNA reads TGTGCCAGCAGCGCCCTGGACAGGTCAAACTACGAGCAGTACTTC. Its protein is CASSALDRSNYEQYF.

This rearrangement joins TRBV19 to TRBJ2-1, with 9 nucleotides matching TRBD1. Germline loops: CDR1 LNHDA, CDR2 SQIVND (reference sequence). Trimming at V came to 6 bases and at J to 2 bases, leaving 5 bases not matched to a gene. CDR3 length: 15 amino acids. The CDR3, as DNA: TGTGCCAGTAGGACACAGGGGGCCACCTACAATGAGCAGTTCTTC. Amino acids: CASRTQGATYNEQFF.

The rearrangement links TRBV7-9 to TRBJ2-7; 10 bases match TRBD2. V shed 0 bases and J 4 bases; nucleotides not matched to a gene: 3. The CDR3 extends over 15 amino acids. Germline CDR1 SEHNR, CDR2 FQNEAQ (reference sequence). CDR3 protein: CASSLAWTSGYEQYF. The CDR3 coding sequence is TGTGCCAGCAGCTTAGCTTGGACTAGCGGTTACGAGCAGTACTTC.

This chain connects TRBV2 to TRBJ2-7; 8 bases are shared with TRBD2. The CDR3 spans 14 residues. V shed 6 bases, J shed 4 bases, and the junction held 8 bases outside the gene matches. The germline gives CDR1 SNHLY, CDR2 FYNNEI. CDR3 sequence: CASREKRELYEQYF. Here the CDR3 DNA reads TGTGCCAGCAGAGAAAAGCGGGAGCTTTACGAGCAGTACTTC.